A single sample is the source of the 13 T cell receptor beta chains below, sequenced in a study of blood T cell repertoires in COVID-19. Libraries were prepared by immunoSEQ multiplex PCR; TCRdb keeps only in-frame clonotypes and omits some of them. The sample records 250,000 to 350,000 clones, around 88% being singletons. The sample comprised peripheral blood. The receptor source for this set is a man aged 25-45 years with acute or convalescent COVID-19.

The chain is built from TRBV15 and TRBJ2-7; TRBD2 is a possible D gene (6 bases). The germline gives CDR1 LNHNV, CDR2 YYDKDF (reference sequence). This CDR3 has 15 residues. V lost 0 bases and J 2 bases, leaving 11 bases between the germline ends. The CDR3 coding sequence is TGTGCCACCAGCAGAGATTTGCGGAGGGCCTACGAGCAGTACTTC. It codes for CATSRDLRRAYEQYF.

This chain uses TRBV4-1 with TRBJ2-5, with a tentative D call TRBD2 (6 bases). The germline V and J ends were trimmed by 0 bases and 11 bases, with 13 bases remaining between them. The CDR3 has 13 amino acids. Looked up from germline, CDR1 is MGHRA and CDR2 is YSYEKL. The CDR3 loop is CASSQDGRESQYF. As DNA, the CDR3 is TGCGCCAGCAGCCAAGATGGACGGGAGAGTCAGTACTTC.

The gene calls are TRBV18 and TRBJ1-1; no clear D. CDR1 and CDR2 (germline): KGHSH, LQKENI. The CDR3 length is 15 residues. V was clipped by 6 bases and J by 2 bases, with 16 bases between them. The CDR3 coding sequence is TGTGCCAGCTCTCTTGTTGGGCAGCTAAACACTGAAGCTTTCTTT. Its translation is CASSLVGQLNTEAFF.

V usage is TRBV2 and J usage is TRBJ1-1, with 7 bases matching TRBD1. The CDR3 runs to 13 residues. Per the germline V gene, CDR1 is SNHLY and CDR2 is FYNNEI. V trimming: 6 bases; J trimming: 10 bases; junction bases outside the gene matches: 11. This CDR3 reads CASSPGVGGVAFF. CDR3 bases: TGTGCCAGCAGCCCCGGGGTAGGGGGCGTAGCTTTCTTT.

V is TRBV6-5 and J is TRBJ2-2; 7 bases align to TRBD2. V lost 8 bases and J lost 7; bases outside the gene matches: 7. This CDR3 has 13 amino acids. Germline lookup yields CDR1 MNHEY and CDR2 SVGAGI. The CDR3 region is CASRRESDGELFF. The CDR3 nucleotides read TGTGCCAGCCGGCGGGAGAGCGACGGGGAGCTGTTTTTT.

CDR3 DNA sequence: TGTGCCAGCAGCAATCGGGGCGGGGGAGCGACTGAAGCTTTCTTT. Protein sequence: CASSNRGGGATEAFF. The rearrangement joins TRBV3-1 (or the pseudogene TRBV3-2) to TRBJ1-1, with D possibly TRBD1 on 5 matching bases. The CDR3 spans 15 residues. Germline loops: CDR1 LGHDT, CDR2 YNNKEL (reference sequence). Trimming took off 5 bases at V and 5 bases at J, with 18 bases between the two ends.

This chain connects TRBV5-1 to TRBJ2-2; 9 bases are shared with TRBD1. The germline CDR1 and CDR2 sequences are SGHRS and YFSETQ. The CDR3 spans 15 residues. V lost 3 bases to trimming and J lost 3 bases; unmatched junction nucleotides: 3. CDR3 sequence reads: CASSSGTGYTGELFF. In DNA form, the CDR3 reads TGCGCCAGCAGCTCCGGGACAGGGTACACCGGGGAGCTGTTTTTT.

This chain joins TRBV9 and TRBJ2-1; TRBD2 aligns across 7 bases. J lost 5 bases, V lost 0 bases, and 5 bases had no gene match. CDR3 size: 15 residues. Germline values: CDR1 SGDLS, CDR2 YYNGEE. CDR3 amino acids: CASSVDPGGDNEQFF. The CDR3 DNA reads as TGTGCCAGCAGCGTAGACCCTGGGGGGGACAATGAGCAGTTCTTC.

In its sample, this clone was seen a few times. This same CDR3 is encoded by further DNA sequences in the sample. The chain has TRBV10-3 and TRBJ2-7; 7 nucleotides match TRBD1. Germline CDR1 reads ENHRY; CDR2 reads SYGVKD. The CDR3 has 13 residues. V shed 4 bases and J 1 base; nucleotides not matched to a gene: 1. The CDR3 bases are TGTGCCATCAGTGGGGGACAGTCCTACGAGCAGTACTTC. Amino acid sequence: CAISGGQSYEQYF.

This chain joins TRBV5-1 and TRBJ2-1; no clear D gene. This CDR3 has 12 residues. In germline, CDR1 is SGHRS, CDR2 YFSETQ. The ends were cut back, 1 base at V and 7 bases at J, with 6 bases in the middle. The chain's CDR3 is CASSLSLNEQFF. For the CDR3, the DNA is TGCGCCAGCAGCTTGTCCCTGAATGAGCAGTTCTTC.

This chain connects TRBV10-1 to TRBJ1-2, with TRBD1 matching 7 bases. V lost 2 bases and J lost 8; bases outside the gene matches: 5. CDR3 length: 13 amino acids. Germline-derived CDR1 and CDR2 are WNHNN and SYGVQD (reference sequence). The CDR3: CASSEGQAGGYTF. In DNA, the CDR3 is TGCGCCAGCAGTGAGGGACAGGCAGGAGGCTACACCTTC.

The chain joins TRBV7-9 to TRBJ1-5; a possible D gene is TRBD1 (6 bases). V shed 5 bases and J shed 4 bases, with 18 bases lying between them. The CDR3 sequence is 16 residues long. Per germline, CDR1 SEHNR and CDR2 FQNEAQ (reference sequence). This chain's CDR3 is CASSPGWGRQNQPQHF. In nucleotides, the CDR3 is TGTGCCAGCAGCCCCGGGTGGGGGCGTCAGAATCAGCCCCAGCATTTT.

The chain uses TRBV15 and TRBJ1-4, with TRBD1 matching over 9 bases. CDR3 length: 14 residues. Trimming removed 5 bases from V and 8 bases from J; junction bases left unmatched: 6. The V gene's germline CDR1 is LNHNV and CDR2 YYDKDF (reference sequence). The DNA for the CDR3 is TGTGCCACCAGCCCACAGGGGGCGGTCGAAAAACTGTTTTTT. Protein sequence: CATSPQGAVEKLFF.